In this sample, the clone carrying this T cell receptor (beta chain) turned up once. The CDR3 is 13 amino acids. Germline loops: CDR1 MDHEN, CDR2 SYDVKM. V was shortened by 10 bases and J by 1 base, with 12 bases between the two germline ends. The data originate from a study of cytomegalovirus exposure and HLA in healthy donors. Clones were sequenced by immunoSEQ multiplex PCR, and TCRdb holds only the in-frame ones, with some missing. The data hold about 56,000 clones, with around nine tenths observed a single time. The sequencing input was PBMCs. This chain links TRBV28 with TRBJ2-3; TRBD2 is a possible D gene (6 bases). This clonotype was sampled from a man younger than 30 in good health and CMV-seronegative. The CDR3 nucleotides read TGTGCCAAAGAGAGCGGGCGCACAGATACGCAGTATTTT. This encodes CAKESGRTDTQYF.